This T cell receptor (beta chain) was recovered during a study of T cells in localized non-small cell lung cancer. Study-wide findings and caveats: Uninvolved neighboring lung showed the greatest T cell clonality, exceeding tumor. For the top 100 tumor clones, a median roughly 56 also appeared in adjacent lung.

The repertoire was sequenced with immunoSEQ multiplex PCR; TCRdb's copy has only in-frame clones and lacks some. The profile shows around 30,000 clones, 85% to 95% of them singletons. As regards this clone: The antigen remains unidentified.

This CDR3 contains 15 residues. J lost 3 bases, V lost 5 bases, and 9 bases had no gene match. CDR1 and CDR2 from the germline V gene are ENHRY and SYGVKD. Sequencing was performed on peripheral blood, taken before any cancer treatment. This clonotype was obtained from a female donor aged 60 or older with stage I lung adenocarcinoma. The chain links TRBV10-3 to TRBJ2-7; 8 bases line up with TRBD1. The chain's CDR3 is CAISSRTGTLYEQYF. The CDR3 nucleotides read TGTGCCATCAGTTCTAGGACAGGGACACTCTACGAGCAGTACTTC.